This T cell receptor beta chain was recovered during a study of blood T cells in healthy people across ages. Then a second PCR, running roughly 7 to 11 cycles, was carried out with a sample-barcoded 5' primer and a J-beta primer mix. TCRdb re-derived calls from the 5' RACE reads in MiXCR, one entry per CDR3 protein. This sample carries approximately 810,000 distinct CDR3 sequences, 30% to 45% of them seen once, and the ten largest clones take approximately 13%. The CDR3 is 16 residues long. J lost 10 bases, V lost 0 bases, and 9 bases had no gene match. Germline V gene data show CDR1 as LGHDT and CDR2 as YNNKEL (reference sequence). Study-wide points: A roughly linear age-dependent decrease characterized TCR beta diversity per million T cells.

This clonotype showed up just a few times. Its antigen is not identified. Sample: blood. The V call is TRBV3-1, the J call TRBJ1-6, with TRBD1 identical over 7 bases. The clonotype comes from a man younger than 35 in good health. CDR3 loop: CASSQDRAGGSSPLHF. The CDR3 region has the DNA TGTGCCAGCAGCCAAGATAGGGCAGGGGGTAGCTCACCCCTCCACTTT. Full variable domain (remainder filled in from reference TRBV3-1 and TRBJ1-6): DTAVSQTPKYLVTQMGNDKSIKCEQNLGHDTMYWYKQDSKKFLKIMFSYNNKELIINETVPNRFSPKSPDKAHLNLHINSLELGDSAVYFCASSQDRAGGSSPLHFGNGTRLTVT.